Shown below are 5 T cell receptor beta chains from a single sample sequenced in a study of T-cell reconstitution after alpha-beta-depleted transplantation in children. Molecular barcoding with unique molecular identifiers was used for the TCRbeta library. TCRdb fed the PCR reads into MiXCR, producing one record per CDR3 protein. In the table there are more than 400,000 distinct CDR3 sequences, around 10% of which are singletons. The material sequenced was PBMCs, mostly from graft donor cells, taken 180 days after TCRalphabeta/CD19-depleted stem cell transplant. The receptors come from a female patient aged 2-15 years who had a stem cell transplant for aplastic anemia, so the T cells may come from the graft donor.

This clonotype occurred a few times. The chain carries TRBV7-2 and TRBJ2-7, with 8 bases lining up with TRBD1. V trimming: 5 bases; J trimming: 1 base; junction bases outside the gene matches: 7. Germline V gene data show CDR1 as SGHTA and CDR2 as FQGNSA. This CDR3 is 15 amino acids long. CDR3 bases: TGTGCCAGCAGCCTGACAGGGGTTACTTCCTACGAGCAGTACGTC. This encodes CASSLTGVTSYEQYV.

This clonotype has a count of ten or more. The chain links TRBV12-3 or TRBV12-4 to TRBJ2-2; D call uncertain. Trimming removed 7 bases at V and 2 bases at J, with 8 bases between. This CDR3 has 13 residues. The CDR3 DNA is TGTGCCAGCATCGGATCAAACACCGGGGAGCTGTTTTTT. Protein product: CASIGSNTGELFF.

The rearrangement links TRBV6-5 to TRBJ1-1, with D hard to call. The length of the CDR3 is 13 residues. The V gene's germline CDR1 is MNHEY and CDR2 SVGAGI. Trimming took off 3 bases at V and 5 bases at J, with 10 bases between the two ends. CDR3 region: CASSYRRETEAFF. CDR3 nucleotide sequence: TGTGCCAGCAGTTATCGTAGAGAGACTGAAGCTTTCTTT.

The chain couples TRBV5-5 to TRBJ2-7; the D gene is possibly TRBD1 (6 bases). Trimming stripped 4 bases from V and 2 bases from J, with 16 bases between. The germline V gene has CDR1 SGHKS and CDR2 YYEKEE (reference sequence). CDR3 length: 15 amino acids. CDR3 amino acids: CASSPLDSYAYEQYF. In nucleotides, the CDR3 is TGTGCCAGCAGCCCTTTGGACAGCTATGCCTACGAGCAGTACTTC.

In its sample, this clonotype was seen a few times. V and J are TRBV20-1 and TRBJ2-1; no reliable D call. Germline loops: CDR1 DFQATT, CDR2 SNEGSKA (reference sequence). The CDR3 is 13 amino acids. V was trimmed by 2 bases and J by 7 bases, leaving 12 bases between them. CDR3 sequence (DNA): TGCAGTGCTAGAACTCTCGCAGGTAATGAGCAGTTCTTC. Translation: CSARTLAGNEQFF.